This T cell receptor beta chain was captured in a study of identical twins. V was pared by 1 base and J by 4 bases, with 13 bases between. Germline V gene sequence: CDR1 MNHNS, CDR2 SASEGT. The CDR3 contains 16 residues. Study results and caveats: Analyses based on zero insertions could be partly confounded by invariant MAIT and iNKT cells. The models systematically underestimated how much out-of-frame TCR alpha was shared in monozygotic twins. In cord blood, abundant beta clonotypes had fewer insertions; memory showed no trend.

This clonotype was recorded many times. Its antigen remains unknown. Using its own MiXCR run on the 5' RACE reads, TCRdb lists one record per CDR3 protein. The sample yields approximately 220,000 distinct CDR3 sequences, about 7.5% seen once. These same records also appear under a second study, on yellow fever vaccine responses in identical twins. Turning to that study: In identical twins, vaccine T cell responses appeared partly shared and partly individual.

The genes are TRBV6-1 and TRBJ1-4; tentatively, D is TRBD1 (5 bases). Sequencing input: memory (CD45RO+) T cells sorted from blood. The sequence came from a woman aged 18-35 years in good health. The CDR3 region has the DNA TGTGCCAGCAGTGAAGTGGGACCGTGGCTTAATGAAAAACTGTTTTTT. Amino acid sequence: CASSEVGPWLNEKLFF.